Listed below are T cell receptor beta chains from one sample, sequenced in a study of regulatory T cells in long-lasting Graves disease. TCRdb analysed the multiplex PCR reads with MiXCR anew, one entry per CDR3 protein. The sample contains about 400,000 distinct CDR3 sequences, less than 25% of which appear only once. The material was peripheral blood mononuclear cells (PBMCs), obtained when the disease was refractory, from a patient treated with antithyroid drugs. The receptors stem from a female donor with Graves disease. CDR3s include the opening cysteine and the closing phenylalanine or tryptophan. Fields, in order: J gene, V gene, D gene, clone size, CDR3 protein, CDR3 DNA. A D gene is named only where the DNA matches it firmly. Clone sizes are given selectively: once, few, many, or a class where the clone is expanded.

TRBJ2-7 TRBV3-1 - - CVSSQIGRGTYEQYF TGTGTCAGCAGCCAAATTGGCAGGGGAACCTACGAGCAGTACTTC
TRBJ2-5 TRBV7-3 TRBD2 many CASGSGTSGLETQYF TGTGCCAGCGGGTCCGGGACTAGCGGACTTGAGACCCAGTACTTC
TRBJ2-5 TRBV12-3/TRBV12-4 - many CASSLEVTKETQYF TGTGCCAGCAGTTTAGAGGTGACTAAAGAGACCCAGTACTTC
TRBJ2-7 TRBV6-1 - few CASSQIWVDHEQYF TGTGCCAGCAGTCAAATATGGGTGGACCACGAGCAGTACTTC
TRBJ2-5 TRBV9 - few CASSSEGITILETQYF TGTGCCAGCAGCAGCGAGGGGATAACGATTTTAGAGACCCAGTACTTC
TRBJ2-2 TRBV18 - few CASSPPTGEGAGELFF TGTGCCAGCTCACCACCCACAGGAGAAGGGGCCGGGGAGCTGTTTTTT
TRBJ2-5 TRBV13 - many CASTLRTAQETQYF TGTGCCAGCACCTTAAGGACGGCCCAAGAGACCCAGTACTTC
TRBJ1-2 TRBV5-6 - few CASRTDFNNYGYTF TGTGCCAGCAGGACGGACTTTAACAACTATGGCTACACCTTC
TRBJ2-7 TRBV29-1 - - CSVTGYYEQYF TGCAGCGTTACGGGGTATTACGAGCAGTACTTC
TRBJ2-2 TRBV5-1 - many CASSLAGPDTGELFF TGCGCCAGCAGCTTGGCAGGACCCGACACCGGGGAGCTGTTTTTT
TRBJ2-5 TRBV20-1 TRBD1 many CSARDLRETGGRETQYF TGCAGTGCTAGAGATTTGAGGGAGACAGGGGGGAGGGAGACCCAGTACTTC
TRBJ2-5 TRBV12-3/TRBV12-4 - many CASSLPGETQYF TGTGCCAGCAGCCTACCCGGGGAGACCCAGTACTTC
TRBJ1-2 TRBV28 - many CASSSEVGAPKGYTF TGTGCCAGCAGTTCCGAGGTGGGGGCGCCGAAAGGCTACACCTTC
TRBJ2-7 TRBV7-8 - many CASSLAGALEQYF TGTGCCAGCAGCTTAGCCGGAGCCCTCGAGCAGTACTTC
TRBJ1-3 TRBV30 - many CAWSIGESGRNTIYF TGTGCCTGGAGTATCGGCGAATCTGGACGAAACACCATATATTTT
TRBJ2-7 TRBV20-1 TRBD2 - CSARVSGRGTYEQYF TGCAGTGCTAGAGTTAGCGGGAGGGGGACCTACGAGCAGTACTTC
TRBJ2-7 TRBV12-3/TRBV12-4 - many CASSRESYEQYF TGTGCCAGCAGTCGGGAGTCTTACGAGCAGTACTTC
TRBJ2-2 TRBV27 TRBD1 - CASSPIVPTGMTGELFF TGTGCCAGCAGTCCTATCGTCCCGACAGGGATGACCGGGGAGCTGTTTTTT
TRBJ1-1 TRBV6-2/TRBV6-3 - many CASSPGLLVQAFF TGTGCCAGCAGCCCGGGACTGCTGGTGCAAGCTTTCTTT
TRBJ1-1 TRBV19 - few CASSISGGLEAFF TGTGCCAGTAGTATCTCCGGGGGACTTGAAGCTTTCTTT
TRBJ1-1 TRBV27 - many CASSDNRVGTEAFF TGTGCCAGCAGTGATAACAGGGTGGGGACTGAAGCTTTCTTT
TRBJ2-7 TRBV5-1 - - CASRKLETYEQYF TGCGCCAGCCGCAAACTGGAGACCTACGAGCAGTACTTC
TRBJ2-1 TRBV7-8 - few CASSLGVGEWGNEQFF TGTGCCAGCAGCTTAGGAGTGGGGGAGTGGGGCAATGAGCAGTTCTTC
TRBJ2-4 TRBV10-2 - few CASSENQGMGAKNIQYF TGCGCCAGCAGTGAGAATCAGGGGATGGGGGCCAAAAACATTCAGTACTTC
TRBJ2-3 TRBV28 - - CASSFPPFTDTQYF TGTGCCAGCAGTTTCCCCCCCTTCACAGATACGCAGTATTTT
TRBJ1-1 TRBV28 - many CASSFGRGGTEAFF TGTGCCAGCAGTTTTGGGAGGGGGGGAACTGAAGCTTTCTTT
TRBJ2-7 TRBV4-2 - - CASSPGLDNEQYF TGTGCCAGCAGCCCAGGGCTGGACAACGAGCAGTACTTC
TRBJ2-7 TRBV20-1 - few CSGGTGGEQYF TGCAGTGGCGGTACCGGAGGCGAGCAGTACTTC
TRBJ2-7 TRBV7-9 - few CASSLEAVDYEQYF TGTGCCAGCAGCTTAGAGGCGGTAGACTACGAGCAGTACTTC
TRBJ2-7 TRBV9 - - CASSVASSSYEQYF TGTGCCAGCAGCGTAGCGTCAAGCTCCTACGAGCAGTACTTC
TRBJ2-1 TRBV20-1 - few CSAPLFFGHNEQFF TGCAGTGCCCCCTTGTTTTTTGGTCACAATGAGCAGTTCTTC
TRBJ2-5 TRBV12-3/TRBV12-4 TRBD1 few CASSFEGGVRETQYF TGTGCCAGCAGCTTCGAAGGGGGCGTACGAGAGACCCAGTACTTC
TRBJ1-2 TRBV20-1 - few CSAKGTDPSMWGYTF TGCAGTGCTAAGGGGACGGACCCGTCTATGTGGGGCTACACCTTC
TRBJ2-7 TRBV20-1 - - CSALELYEQYF TGCAGTGCCCTCGAGTTGTACGAGCAGTACTTC
TRBJ1-4 TRBV3-1 - few CASSPFGRGAEKLFF TGTGCCAGCAGCCCCTTCGGTCGGGGGGCTGAAAAACTGTTTTTT